This TCR beta chain was sequenced during a study of shared clonotypes between healthy human individuals. As for the study in general: Serving as donors were a couple of women and a few men, whose ages spanned 18 to 49. General observations from the study: Generation probabilities were higher for clonotypes shared across all four sorted-subset donors than for unshared ones.

Subsets obtained from CD4+ cells comprised CD45RA+ naive and CD45RA-negative memory cells. The CDR3 runs to 15 residues. Germline V gene sequence: CDR1 SSHAT, CDR2 FNYEAQ (reference sequence). Data came from immunoSEQ multiplex PCR; TCRdb stores just in-frame clones and leaves some out. The repertoire holds approximately 320,000 clones, with over 65% as singletons. With respect to this clone: Its antigen is not identified. Germline and junction disagree at one end, which may indicate a read error.

This chain connects TRBV7-7 to TRBJ2-1, with TRBD1 identical over 9 bases. Sequencing input: memory CD4+ T cells sorted from blood. Specified subset: CD45RA-negative fraction. This clonotype originated in a man aged 25-40 years in good health. In DNA form, the CDR3 reads TGTGCTAGCAGCTTTGGGACAGGGAAGATCAATGAGCAGTTCTTC. Translation gives CASSFGTGKINEQFF.